Listed below are T cell receptor beta chains from one sample, sequenced in a study of blood T cell repertoires in COVID-19. Repertoires were generated with immunoSEQ multiplex PCR, while TCRdb's copy carries only in-frame clones and drops some. Here the sample spans 70,000 or so clones, 80% to 90% being singletons. Sequenced input: peripheral blood. These receptors all come from a man aged 55 to 70 with acute or convalescent COVID-19. CDR3s include the opening cysteine and the closing phenylalanine or tryptophan. D genes are given only for firm matches. Clone sizes are given selectively: once, few, many, or a class where the clone is expanded.

clone size	V gene	J gene	D gene	CDR3 protein	CDR3 DNA
-	TRBV7-3	TRBJ1-2	-	CASSLKQVLIYGYTF	TGTGCCAGCAGCTTAAAACAGGTACTTATCTATGGCTACACCTTC
-	TRBV15	TRBJ2-7	TRBD1	CATSRTGTGGTYEQYF	TGTGCCACCAGCAGAACGGGGACAGGGGGAACCTACGAGCAGTACTTC
once	TRBV2	TRBJ1-2	-	CASSEDRDNYGYTF	TGTGCCAGCAGTGAAGACAGGGATAACTATGGCTACACCTTC
-	TRBV5-4	TRBJ2-1	-	CASSQTLTGMRSYNEQFF	TGTGCCAGCAGTCAAACCCTAACAGGGATGCGCTCCTACAATGAGCAGTTCTTC
once	TRBV7-3	TRBJ1-1	-	CASSLSQNTEAFF	TGTGCCAGCAGCTTATCACAGAACACTGAAGCTTTCTTT
-	TRBV3-1/TRBV3-2	TRBJ1-1	TRBD1	CASSQDRVVTGLNTEAFF	TGTGCCAGCAGCCAAGATCGGGTAGTGACAGGGTTGAACACTGAAGCTTTCTTT
-	TRBV19	TRBJ2-2	-	CASRTGTMPGELFF	TGTGCCAGTAGGACCGGGACAATGCCCGGGGAGCTGTTTTTT
-	TRBV5-4	TRBJ1-6	-	CASSSPFRDNLHF	TGTGCCAGCAGCTCCCCCTTCCGGGATAACCTCCACTTT
-	TRBV6-5	TRBJ2-2	-	CASSYSPDTGELFF	TGTGCCAGCAGTTACTCTCCAGATACCGGGGAGCTGTTTTTT
-	TRBV29-1	TRBJ1-1	-	CSVAVGAGTEAFF	TGCAGCGTTGCGGTGGGCGCAGGGACTGAAGCTTTCTTT
-	TRBV5-1	TRBJ1-3	TRBD1	CASSPQGAGGNTIYF	TGCGCCAGCAGCCCACAGGGGGCTGGAGGAAACACCATATATTTT
-	TRBV4-2	TRBJ1-1	-	CASSQAGGSGTEAFF	TGTGCCAGCAGCCAAGCCGGGGGAAGCGGGACTGAAGCTTTCTTT
-	TRBV5-1	TRBJ2-2	TRBD2	CASSLGSGRAERNTGELFF	TGCGCCAGCAGCTTGGGTAGCGGGAGGGCCGAGAGGAACACCGGGGAGCTGTTTTTT
-	TRBV6-1	TRBJ1-6	-	CASSELELYNSPLHF	TGTGCCAGCAGTGAACTAGAGCTTTATAATTCACCCCTCCACTTT
once	TRBV5-4	TRBJ1-5	-	CASSPDSNNQPQHF	TGTGCCAGCAGCCCTGACAGTAACAATCAGCCCCAGCATTTT
-	TRBV2	TRBJ1-2	-	CASSEVRFGYTF	TGTGCCAGCAGTGAAGTACGGTTTGGCTACACCTTC
-	TRBV5-1	TRBJ1-1	-	CASSLVAGNTEAFF	TGCGCCAGCAGCTTGGTTGCAGGGAACACTGAAGCTTTCTTT
-	TRBV5-1	TRBJ2-7	-	CASSPDSSYEQYF	TGCGCCAGCAGCCCCGACAGCTCCTACGAGCAGTACTTC
-	TRBV4-1	TRBJ1-1	-	CASSQVGQGGTEAFF	TGCGCCAGCAGCCAAGTAGGTCAGGGCGGCACTGAAGCTTTCTTT
-	TRBV7-9	TRBJ1-5	TRBD1	CASSLARTGASNQPQHF	TGTGCCAGCAGCTTAGCACGGACAGGCGCCAGCAATCAGCCCCAGCATTTT
-	TRBV7-9	TRBJ1-2	TRBD1	CASSLSQGELYGYTF	TGTGCCAGCAGCTTATCACAGGGGGAACTCTATGGCTACACCTTC
-	TRBV6-5	TRBJ2-5	TRBD2	CASRSLAGGWETQYF	TGTGCCAGCAGGTCTCTAGCGGGAGGGTGGGAGACCCAGTACTTC
-	TRBV5-1	TRBJ2-3	-	CASSPNGDTQYF	TGCGCCAGCAGCCCGAACGGGGATACGCAGTATTTT
-	TRBV5-6	TRBJ2-7	-	CASSLSGTPYEQYF	TGTGCCAGCAGCTTGAGCGGGACACCCTACGAGCAGTACTTC
once	TRBV9	TRBJ2-1	TRBD2	CASSPREGLAAYNEQFF	TGTGCCAGCAGCCCCAGGGAGGGACTAGCGGCCTACAATGAGCAGTTCTTC
once	TRBV9	TRBJ1-4	-	CASSVDPATNEKLFF	TGTGCCAGCAGCGTAGATCCCGCAACTAATGAAAAACTGTTTTTT
-	TRBV19	TRBJ1-5	-	CASRVRQGGSDQPQHF	TGTGCCAGTCGAGTTCGGCAGGGAGGATCTGATCAGCCCCAGCATTTT
-	TRBV5-4	TRBJ2-5	-	CASSLVAGRGETQYF	TGTGCCAGCAGCTTGGTTGCGGGGCGGGGAGAGACCCAGTACTTC
-	TRBV30	TRBJ1-1	-	CAWTWGGVGTEAFF	TGTGCCTGGACCTGGGGGGGGGTGGGCACTGAAGCTTTCTTT
once	TRBV7-3	TRBJ2-1	-	CASSPRNRAVGDEQFF	TGTGCCAGCAGCCCCCGGAATAGAGCGGTGGGCGATGAGCAGTTCTTC
-	TRBV10-3	TRBJ2-1	TRBD2	CAIGGVSSYNEQFF	TGTGCCATCGGGGGGGTGAGCTCCTACAATGAGCAGTTCTTC
-	TRBV12-3/TRBV12-4	TRBJ1-2	-	CASSLDEGGYTF	TGTGCCAGCAGTTTAGACGAGGGTGGCTACACCTTC
-	TRBV29-1	TRBJ1-4	-	CSGTGANEKLFF	TGCAGCGGGACTGGGGCTAATGAAAAACTGTTTTTT
once	TRBV4-2	TRBJ2-3	TRBD2	CASSQDPNGGGTDTQYF	TGTGCCAGCAGCCAAGATCCAAACGGGGGGGGCACAGATACGCAGTATTTT
once	TRBV19	TRBJ2-1	TRBD1	CASSSTGGRNNEQFF	TGTGCCAGTAGTTCAACAGGGGGCCGGAACAATGAGCAGTTCTTC
-	TRBV5-1	TRBJ1-2	-	CASSFIPTENYGYTF	TGCGCCAGCAGCTTTATACCGACAGAAAACTATGGCTACACCTTC
-	TRBV5-1	TRBJ2-3	-	CASSLARDTTDTQYF	TGCGCCAGCAGCTTGGCCCGGGACACAACAGATACGCAGTATTTT
-	TRBV5-1	TRBJ2-1	TRBD2	CASSITSGVLYNEQFF	TGCGCCAGCAGCATCACTAGCGGGGTCCTCTACAATGAGCAGTTCTTC
-	TRBV7-9	TRBJ1-1	-	CASRKEGQNTEAFF	TGTGCCAGCAGAAAAGAAGGACAGAACACTGAAGCTTTCTTT
-	TRBV5-1	TRBJ1-4	-	CASSWEGHEKLFF	TGCGCCAGCAGCTGGGAGGGGCATGAAAAACTGTTTTTT
-	TRBV5-1	TRBJ2-7	TRBD2	CASSPTGGSEHEQYF	TGCGCCAGCAGTCCGACGGGCGGGAGTGAACACGAGCAGTACTTC